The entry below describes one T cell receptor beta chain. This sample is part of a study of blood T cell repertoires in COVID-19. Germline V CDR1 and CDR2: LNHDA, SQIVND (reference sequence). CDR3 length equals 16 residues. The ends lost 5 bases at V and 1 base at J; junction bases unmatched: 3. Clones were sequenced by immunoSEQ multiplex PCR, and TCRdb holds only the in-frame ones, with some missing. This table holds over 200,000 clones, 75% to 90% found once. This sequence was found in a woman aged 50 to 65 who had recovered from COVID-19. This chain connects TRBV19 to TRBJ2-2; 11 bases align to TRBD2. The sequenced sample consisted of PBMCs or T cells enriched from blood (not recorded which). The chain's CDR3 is CASSHTSGGNTGELFF. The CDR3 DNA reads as TGTGCCAGTAGTCATACTAGCGGGGGGAACACCGGGGAGCTGTTTTTT.